The clone carrying this TCR beta chain appeared many times. TCRdb called the RACE reads again in MiXCR, with one record for every CDR3 protein. The repertoire holds some 65,000 distinct CDR3 sequences, around 6.3% seen once, with just under 3.5% in the top ten. Indicated time point: healthy volunteer bleed at 6 weeks. Whole blood that had not been fractionated was the source of extracted total RNA. These data belong to a study of human T cells and chemical hapten exposure. Germline CDR1 MNHEY, CDR2 SMNVEV (reference sequence). Germline trimming cut 6 bases from V and 0 bases from J; bases unmatched to any gene: 4. CDR3 length: 14 amino acids.

Material: whole blood. This TCR came from a female donor in good health. Some clones in this sample may be carry-over from other donors' samples. This sequence joins TRBV27 and TRBJ1-1, with 7 positions matching TRBD1. CDR3 in amino acids: CASRHTGVNTEAFF. The CDR3, as DNA: TGTGCCAGCAGGCATACAGGGGTGAACACTGAAGCTTTCTTT.